Sequencing of this T cell receptor beta chain was carried out in a study of blood T cell repertoires in COVID-19. Some clones are missing from TCRdb's copy, which holds only in-frame ones; the method was immunoSEQ multiplex PCR. The sample contains about 140,000 clones, 65% to 80% of which appear only once. The germline V gene has CDR1 LNHDA and CDR2 SQIVND (reference sequence). V dropped 5 bases and J dropped 4 bases, with 9 bases sitting between them. The CDR3 is 13 residues long. The sequenced material came from peripheral blood. The TCR sequence derives from a woman aged 55-70 years with acute or convalescent COVID-19. The chain combines TRBV19 with TRBJ1-5; D ambiguous. The CDR3 spells CASSGLPNQPQHF. CDR3 DNA: TGTGCCAGTAGTGGACTCCCTAATCAGCCCCAGCATTTT.